This is a list of T cell receptor beta chains from one sample in a study of T-cell reconstitution after alpha-beta-depleted transplantation in children. TCRdb independently ran MiXCR on the PCR reads; one entry per CDR3 protein. The sample yields about 610,000 distinct CDR3 sequences, roughly a tenth seen once. The sample in question was PBMCs from the stem cell graft donor, obtained from the stem cell graft. These TCRs come from a human donor who donated a stem cell graft to a child with acute myeloid leukemia. The CDR3 runs from the conserved cysteine through the conserved F or W. D genes are given only for firm matches. Rows may omit the clone size; those that give it use once, few, many or a size class.

.	few	TRBV5-1	TRBJ1-1	CASSFSGGSPNTEAFF	TGCGCCAGCAGCTTTTCGGGGGGTAGCCCGAACACTGAAGCTTTCTTT
.	many	TRBV20-1	TRBJ2-5	CSAVRDLEETQYF	TGCAGTGCTGTACGGGATCTCGAAGAGACCCAGTACTTC
.	.	TRBV5-1	TRBJ1-5	CASSLAIKGQPQHF	TGCGCCAGCAGCTTGGCCATAAAAGGACAGCCCCAGCATTTT
TRBD1	many	TRBV27	TRBJ1-1	CASSLVPPGQGAFTEAFF	TGTGCCAGCAGTCTCGTCCCGCCGGGGCAGGGGGCCTTCACTGAAGCTTTCTTT
TRBD1	few	TRBV20-1	TRBJ2-7	CSALGTVSYEQYF	TGCAGTGCTTTGGGGACAGTCTCCTACGAGCAGTACTTC
TRBD1	few	TRBV7-8	TRBJ1-2	CASSLGGTGSYGYTF	TGTGCCAGCAGCTTAGGGGGGACAGGGTCTTATGGCTACACCTTC
.	.	TRBV20-1	TRBJ2-7	CSAPGATYEQYF	TGCAGTGCTCCGGGGGCGACCTACGAGCAGTACTTC
.	many	TRBV2	TRBJ2-1	CASSDPHYNEQFF	TGTGCCAGCAGTGATCCCCACTACAATGAGCAGTTCTTC
.	few	TRBV20-1	TRBJ2-7	CSARVGRITTIEQYF	TGCAGTGCTAGAGTAGGGCGTATCACAACTATCGAGCAGTACTTC
.	many	TRBV9	TRBJ2-2	CASSVVNGELFF	TGTGCCAGCAGCGTAGTTAACGGGGAGCTGTTTTTT
.	.	TRBV20-1	TRBJ2-1	CSAPPSTGTLNNEQFF	TGCAGTGCCCCGCCGTCGACTGGGACACTTAACAATGAGCAGTTCTTC
.	.	TRBV11-2	TRBJ2-1	CASSRGRDRDYNEQFF	TGTGCCAGCAGCCGAGGGAGGGACAGAGACTACAATGAGCAGTTCTTC
.	few	TRBV29-1	TRBJ1-1	CSVEDPGEGTEAFF	TGCAGCGTTGAAGATCCGGGGGAGGGCACTGAAGCTTTCTTT
TRBD1	.	TRBV28	TRBJ2-5	CASRPQGQETQYF	TGTGCCAGCAGACCACAGGGGCAAGAGACCCAGTACTTC